Presented here are 5 T cell receptor beta chains from one specimen sequenced in a study of shared clonotypes between healthy human individuals. Assay used: immunoSEQ multiplex PCR; TCRdb lists only in-frame clones, some missing. The data contain around 650,000 clones, around 96% of them seen just once; the ten biggest clones take up about 0.12%. The naive CD8 population came from CD45RO-negative cells selected for CCR7, without terminally differentiated effector memory CD45RA+ cells. Source material: naive CD8+ T cells sorted from blood. Receptors originate from a young woman in good health.

The chain combines TRBV28 with TRBJ1-1, with D uncertain. This CDR3 is built from 13 residues. Trimming left V 5 bases short and J 1 base short, with 8 bases between. CDR1 and CDR2 from the germline V gene are MDHEN and SYDVKM. The CDR3 sequence: CASSKPQNTEAFF. The CDR3 nucleotides read TGTGCCAGCAGTAAGCCCCAGAACACTGAAGCTTTCTTT.

This clone has just one count. This chain uses TRBV6-6 with TRBJ2-2, with 9 bases matching TRBD1. V lost 6 bases to trimming and J lost 7 bases; unmatched junction nucleotides: 9. Germline V CDR1 and CDR2: MNHNY, SVGAGI (reference sequence). The length of the CDR3 is 15 residues. Here the CDR3 DNA reads TGTGCCAGCAGACACCGGACAGGGGAAGGCGGGGAGCTGTTTTTT. It is translated as CASRHRTGEGGELFF.

V and J are TRBV7-9 and TRBJ1-2; D uncertain. V was pared by 2 bases and J by 8 bases, with 24 bases between. Germline V lookup: CDR1 SEHNR, CDR2 FQNEAQ (reference sequence). The CDR3 extends over 17 amino acids. The CDR3 DNA is TGTGCCAGCAGCTTAACCCCCAGAACCTCTACCAACGGAGGCTACACCTTC. Encoded protein: CASSLTPRTSTNGGYTF.

The chain links TRBV2 to TRBJ2-5; TRBD1 might be the D (6 bases). CDR3 length equals 17 residues. With 4 bases removed from V and 2 bases from J, the gap between germline ends came to 20 bases. CDR1 is SNHLY, CDR2 FYNNEI, per germline. The CDR3 DNA is TGTGCCAGCAGTGGGTCCCCCCCTTACAGGGCGCAAGAGACCCAGTACTTC. Its translation: CASSGSPPYRAQETQYF.

The chain joins TRBV6-6 to TRBJ2-7; no firm D call. CDR1 MNHNY and CDR2 SVGAGI come from the germline V gene (reference sequence). There are 13 residues in the CDR3. Trimming left V 2 bases short and J 4 bases short, with 9 bases between. CDR3 sequence (DNA): TGTGCCAGCAGTTACGACGGACGATACGAGCAGTACTTC. Protein product: CASSYDGRYEQYF.